The entry that follows covers one T cell receptor (beta chain) sequence. Its antigen is still unknown. Base qualities are not provided; no much larger clone lies one nucleotide away. The data were obtained in a study of vaccination and CD4 T cells after COVID-19 (dated by TCRdb to between 2021 and 2024). For the wider study: Convalescent patients had a positive SARS-CoV-2 result on nasal swab PCR, and of these patients, several had mild disease and one had severe disease. In the convalescent cohort there were six males and four females, among whom were two Hispanic individuals, seven Caucasians, two Asians and one multiracial person. Participants got two doses of the Pfizer-BioNTech BNT162b2 vaccine (n=8) or two doses of the Moderna mRNA-1273 vaccine (n=2). Post-COVID blood samples from convalescent patients were collected a median of roughly 100 days after diagnosis, with a range of 35 to 161 days. The time from the second vaccine dose to post-vaccine blood sampling had a median of around 72 days and ranged from about 14 to 241 days. For stimulating the cultures, overlapping spike peptide pools were used, derived from SARS-CoV-2 as well as from the common cold coronaviruses HCoV-NL63, HCoV-OC43 and HCoV-229E. In control cultures, a CEFX viral epitope pool was used as positive control, an HIV-1 Nef peptide pool was used as negative control, or no peptide was added. In 10 COVID-19 convalescent patients and a handful of infection-naive healthy vaccine recipients, the spike-specific CD4+ TCR repertoire before mRNA vaccination was compared with the repertoire after mRNA vaccination. Broad study findings and their caveats: Only a relatively small number of convalescent patients were included in the study, and early timepoints following natural infection were not analyzed. Among convalescent patients, a median roughly 90% of the SARS-CoV-2-reactive clones seen after vaccination appeared only after vaccination, which suggests priming specific to the vaccine. An increase in the median number of SARS-CoV-2-reactive clonotypes from roughly 20 after infection to 38 after vaccination was observed, but the change was not found to be significant. Of the vaccine-specific clones found in convalescent patients, nearly all (304 of 307) were mono-reactive for SARS-CoV-2 spike instead of being cross-reactive with common cold coronaviruses.

Libraries were prepared through PCR. TCR sequencing of DNA from cultured CD4+ T cells used the Oncomine TCR Beta short-read assay at the Johns Hopkins FTIC core. The QIAamp micro DNA kit was used to extract genomic DNA from the cultured CD4+ T cells. Oncomine TCR Beta libraries from cultured CD4+ T cells were pooled using unique dual indexes and sequenced on an Illumina iSeq 100. The authors' pipeline ran thus. Non-productive sequences were filtered out, and CDR3s that did not start with C, did not end with F or W, or were shorter than 7 amino acids were discarded. Antigen-specific clonotypes were identified with the MANAFEST web application by comparing peptide-stimulated wells with reference and other culture wells. To be called positive, a clone needed an FDR below 0.05, an odds ratio above 5, and a productive frequency above 0.1% in at least two of three replicate wells. Clonotypes that were significantly expanded in both SARS-CoV-2 spike wells and at least one common cold coronavirus spike condition were defined as cross-reactive. Similarity between CDR3 sequences was evaluated in R version 3.6.1 using Levenshtein distances (stringdist) and unrooted phylogenetic trees (ape). The raw public reads went through TCRdb reprocessing: fastp at Q25, MiXCR clone calling, in-frame beta chains kept. Rows merge per CDR3 protein into single entries with the most common DNA and genes. V and J calls and clone size were set by TCRdb, not the authors. The sample profile shows about 14,000 distinct CDR3 sequences; roughly 50% of them were found once. The ten largest clonotypes hold more than 13% of the sample.

The CDR3 measures 13 amino acids from cysteine to phenylalanine. The read is trimmed to its CDR3 DNA, 39 bases read in frame from base 1. According to the germline V gene, CDR1 reads KGHDR and CDR2 reads SFDVKD. V is pared back by 4 bases and J by 5 bases, with 9 bases lying between the germline termini. The treatment or condition label on this specimen signifies: roughly 11-day PBMC culture with coronavirus spike peptide pools or control peptides (ViraFEST assay). The ViraFEST assay was used in the study, in which antigen-specific T cells were expanded with peptide pools and expanded clonotypes were subsequently identified by TCR sequencing. The convalescent patients' positive SARS-CoV-2 PCR tests fell between March and December 2020, which was before the Alpha, Beta and Delta variants emerged in the United States. Each well held 2.2 million or so PBMCs cultured with approximately 10 ug/ml peptide pools in IMDM containing 5% human AB serum and 9.5 to 10 IU/ml IL-2. On days 3 and 7, half of the culture medium was replaced with fresh IL-2-containing medium. Once the cells had been in culture for over 9 days, the EasySep CD4+ T cell isolation kit was used to isolate CD4+ T cells by negative selection. Ficoll-Paque Plus gradient centrifugation was used to isolate PBMCs from whole blood, and the isolated PBMCs were then either used fresh or cryopreserved at -140C. Culture conditions were generally each tested in triplicate wells.

The sample comprised CD4+ T cells from blood, cultured in vitro. This chain joins TRBV24-1 to TRBJ2-3; the D gene is possibly TRBD1, with 6 bases matching. This clonotype originated in a human donor who had recovered from COVID-19. The nucleotide sequence is TGTGCCACCAGTGAGGCAGGGGTAGATACGCAGTATTTT. Protein translation: CATSEAGVDTQYF.